The 15 T cell receptor beta chains presented below share a single source sample, sequenced in a study of cytomegalovirus exposure and HLA in healthy donors. A multiplex PCR was run with 60 Vbeta primers and 13 Jbeta primers. The repertoire was sequenced with immunoSEQ multiplex PCR; TCRdb's copy has only in-frame clones and lacks some. Of about 160,000 clones listed, roughly 83% were seen once; the top ten hold around 1.3%. Input material: PBMCs. These receptors were obtained from a boy aged 2-15 years in good health and CMV-seronegative.

V usage is TRBV15 and J usage is TRBJ1-1; possibly TRBD1 for D (6 bases). CDR1 is LNHNV and CDR2 is YYDKDF in the germline V gene (reference sequence). The V end was cut by 0 bases, the J end by 0 bases, with 17 bases between. The CDR3 consists of 18 residues. CDR3 in amino acids: CATSRDLTGSAMNTEAFF. The CDR3 coding sequence is TGTGCCACCAGCAGAGACCTTACAGGGTCCGCCATGAACACTGAAGCTTTCTTT.

The gene calls are TRBV9 and TRBJ2-7, with a possible D match to TRBD2 (6 bases). The V end lost 4 bases, the J end lost 5 bases, and 19 bases lay between the germline ends. Germline-derived CDR1 and CDR2 are SGDLS and YYNGEE. There are 15 residues in the CDR3. The CDR3 DNA sequence: TGTGCCAGCAGCCCCTCTGGTCGGACGGGGGACGAGCAGTACTTC. Translated, it gives CASSPSGRTGDEQYF.

This chain links TRBV15 with TRBJ2-5; TRBD2 is a possible D gene (5 bases). Trimming shortened V by 8 bases and J by 4 bases, and 20 bases separated the two germline ends. There are 15 residues in the CDR3. The germline V gene has CDR1 LNHNV and CDR2 YYDKDF (reference sequence). CDR3 sequence: CATSHSGKVAETQYF. The CDR3 DNA reads TGTGCCACCTCCCACTCCGGGAAGGTGGCAGAGACCCAGTACTTC.

V gene TRBV28 combines with J gene TRBJ2-7; 9 positions agree with TRBD2. Trimming cost V 5 bases and J 2 bases; bases outside gene matches: 10. Germline CDR1 MDHEN, CDR2 SYDVKM. The CDR3 runs to 16 residues. DNA for the CDR3: TGTGCCAGCAGTACCCCCCGGGAGCGGGGGGCCTACGAGCAGTACTTC. Its translation: CASSTPRERGAYEQYF.

The chain combines TRBV5-4 with TRBJ2-5; TRBD1 aligns across 9 bases. V shed 3 bases, J shed 5 bases, and the junction held 8 bases outside the gene matches. The CDR3 totals 15 residues. Germline V gives CDR1 SGHNT, CDR2 YYREEE (reference sequence). This chain's CDR3 is CASSSRTGAGETQYF. The DNA of the CDR3 is TGTGCCAGCAGCTCCAGGACAGGGGCGGGGGAGACCCAGTACTTC.

The V gene is TRBV9, the J gene TRBJ2-5, with a weak D call TRBD2 (6 bases). The length of the CDR3 is 15 residues. V shed 2 bases and J shed 5 bases, with 16 bases lying between them. Per the germline V gene, CDR1 is SGDLS and CDR2 is YYNGEE. CDR3 region: CASSVGGLTGETQYF. The CDR3 DNA is TGTGCCAGCAGCGTGGGGGGACTCACCGGGGAGACCCAGTACTTC.

The chain uses TRBV15 and TRBJ1-2, with 9 positions matching TRBD1. Trimming removed 2 bases from V and 5 bases from J; junction bases left unmatched: 12. CDR3 length equals 17 residues. Per germline, CDR1 LNHNV and CDR2 YYDKDF (reference sequence). CDR3 in DNA: TGTGCCACCAGCAGATCACCGGGGACAGGGTATTTTTATGGCTACACCTTC. Protein: CATSRSPGTGYFYGYTF.

The chain carries TRBV27 and TRBJ2-7, with 9 bases that match TRBD1. CDR1 and CDR2 from the germline V gene are MNHEY and SMNVEV (reference sequence). CDR3 length: 15 amino acids. V shed 5 bases, J shed 3 bases, and the junction held 8 bases outside the gene matches. This chain's CDR3 is CASSVDRGSLYEQYF. The CDR3 DNA reads as TGTGCCAGCAGTGTTGACAGGGGGTCCCTCTACGAGCAGTACTTC.

The chain is built from TRBV18 and TRBJ1-6, with no clear D. V lost 6 bases to trimming and J lost 7 bases, with 10 bases between them. Germline CDR1 KGHSH, CDR2 LQKENI. CDR3 length: 13 residues. CDR3 residues: CASSYIENSPLHF. For the CDR3, the DNA is TGTGCCAGCTCTTATATAGAGAATTCACCCCTCCACTTT.

The chain couples TRBV2 to TRBJ2-1; 8 positions agree with TRBD2. Germline lookup yields CDR1 SNHLY and CDR2 FYNNEI. The trim removed 4 bases at V and 6 bases at J, leaving 2 bases unmatched. The CDR3 length is 13 residues. The CDR3 DNA reads TGTGCCAGCAGTGGGCTAGCGGGCAATGAGCAGTTCTTC. Its translation is CASSGLAGNEQFF. Looking up the rest from reference TRBV2 and TRBJ2-1 gives the full variable domain: EPEVTQTPSHQVTQMGQEVILRCVPISNHLYFYWYRQILGQKVEFLVSFYNNEISEKSEIFDDQFSVERPDGSNFTLKIRSTKLEDSAMYFCASSGLAGNEQFFGPGTRLTVL.

This clone was counted a few times. J is TRBJ2-7 and V is TRBV5-5; 7 bases align to TRBD1. The germline CDR1 and CDR2 sequences are SGHKS and YYEKEE (reference sequence). With 4 bases clipped from V and 2 bases from J, the junction kept 15 bases outside the gene matches. CDR3 length: 17 amino acids. CDR3 sequence (DNA): TGTGCCAGCAGCGGAGGACTGAGAACAGGGGCCCCCTACGAGCAGTACGTC. This codes for CASSGGLRTGAPYEQYV.

The chain has TRBV2 and TRBJ2-3, with TRBD2 as a possible D gene (7 bases). CDR1 is SNHLY and CDR2 is FYNNEI in the germline V gene. V lost 2 bases and J 1 base, leaving 13 bases between the germline ends. The CDR3 contains 16 residues. For the CDR3, the DNA is TGTGCCAGCAGTGAACTGCGCGGGGGCCGCACAGATACGCAGTATTTT. The encoded protein is CASSELRGGRTDTQYF.

CDR3 DNA: TGTGCCAGCAGTGAAGCAGGCGGATCCGAGCAGTACTTC. Its protein is CASSEAGGSEQYF. The V gene is TRBV6-1, the J gene TRBJ2-7, with D hard to call. The CDR3 is 13 amino acids. Germline V gene lookup returns CDR1 MNHNS and CDR2 SASEGT. The V gene lost 0 bases and the J gene lost 6 bases, with 9 bases spanning the gap.

This clone was detected only a few times. The chain links TRBV7-2 to TRBJ1-2, with D maybe TRBD1 (5 bases). The V gene lost 1 base and the J gene lost 7 bases, with 7 bases spanning the gap. From germline, CDR1 is SGHTA and CDR2 FQGNSA. This CDR3 spans 12 amino acids. CDR3 DNA: TGTGCCAGCAGCTTAGAGACAGTTGGCTACACCTTC. Translation: CASSLETVGYTF.

This clone appeared once. CDR3 protein: CASGSDYGYTF. The CDR3 coding sequence is TGTGCCAGCGGTAGTGACTATGGCTACACCTTC. This sequence joins TRBV6-1 and TRBJ1-2; no reliable D call. Germline assignment: CDR1 MNHNS and CDR2 SASEGT. This CDR3 is 11 amino acids long. V was cut by 8 bases and J by 3 bases, with 7 bases left in between.